One and the same sample provided the 5 T cell receptor beta chains below, sequenced in a study of OX40 agonist ivuxolimab in advanced cancers. Profiling relied on immunoSEQ multiplex PCR, and the TCRdb table lists in-frame clones only, not all of them. This sample carries about 58,000 clones, approximately 82% of them seen once, and the ten largest clones take less than 4%. Sample: CD4+ or CD8+ T cells sorted from blood, taken in a trial of the OX40 agonist ivuxolimab. Receptors originate from an adult with an advanced solid tumor such as melanoma, head and neck, liver or kidney cancer.

The V call is TRBV6-6, the J call TRBJ1-3; TRBD1 agrees at 7 bases. The germline gives CDR1 MNHNY, CDR2 SVGAGI (reference sequence). The junction had 2 bases not matched to a gene; V was cut back by 6 bases and J by 0 bases. The CDR3 consists of 14 residues. CDR3 DNA sequence: TGTGCCAGCAGGGACAGGAGCTCTGGAAACACCATATATTTT. Its protein is CASRDRSSGNTIYF.

The chain joins TRBV19 to TRBJ1-1; D unresolved. This CDR3 is 14 amino acids long. The V gene's germline CDR1 is LNHDA and CDR2 SQIVND (reference sequence). The V end lost 3 bases, the J end lost 1 base, and 9 bases lay between the germline ends. Here the CDR3 reads CASSIGEWNTEAFF. The CDR3 coding sequence is TGTGCCAGTAGTATTGGGGAATGGAACACTGAAGCTTTCTTT.

CDR3 loop: CASSYPGRGKLFF. The CDR3 DNA sequence: TGTGCCAGCAGTTACCCCGGACGAGGGAAACTGTTTTTT. The chain has TRBV6-5 and TRBJ1-4; the D is unclear. Trimming stripped 2 bases from V and 11 bases from J, with 12 bases between. There are 13 residues in the CDR3. Germline V CDR1 and CDR2: MNHEY, SVGAGI.

The V and J genes are TRBV9 and TRBJ2-3; D call uncertain. The CDR3 has 18 residues. Trimming pared 0 bases from V and 4 bases from J, leaving 21 bases between. Per the germline V gene, CDR1 is SGDLS and CDR2 is YYNGEE. The CDR3 DNA reads as TGTGCCAGCAGCGTAGGCCCTGAAGACCCCCGAGGTCCAGATACGCAGTATTTT. This translates into CASSVGPEDPRGPDTQYF.

The J gene is TRBJ2-5, the V gene TRBV7-9; 7 positions agree with TRBD2. The V gene's germline CDR1 is SEHNR and CDR2 FQNEAQ (reference sequence). V lost 5 bases and J lost 3; bases outside the gene matches: 9. The CDR3 has 15 residues. CDR3 nucleotide sequence: TGTGCCAGCAGCCTGGGGGGGGACTACAAAGAGACCCAGTACTTC. This codes for CASSLGGDYKETQYF.